This T cell receptor beta chain derives from a study of blood T cells in healthy people across ages. The CDR3 loop spans 19 amino acids. Per the germline V gene, CDR1 is SGHTA and CDR2 is FQGTGA. V dropped 0 bases and J dropped 0; count of bases not matched to a gene: 10. A second roughly 6 to 12 cycle PCR used barcoded and J-beta primers. MiXCR, run by TCRdb on the 5' RACE reads, gives a single entry per CDR3 protein. The table has approximately 790,000 distinct CDR3 sequences, under 80% seen once. Study conclusions and caveats: Versus aged donors, long-lived donors had higher diversity and more naive CD4+ cells. Age brought a roughly linear fall in TCR beta diversity measured per million T cells.

As concerns this clonotype: What it binds is unknown.

Sequenced input: blood. The source is a man aged 25-40 years in good health. The chain couples TRBV7-3 to TRBJ1-1, with 10 bases fitting TRBD1. The CDR3 coding sequence is TGTGCCAGCAGCTTAACGCCCCTCGGGGACAGGGGCCTGAACACTGAAGCTTTCTTT. Translation gives CASSLTPLGDRGLNTEAFF.